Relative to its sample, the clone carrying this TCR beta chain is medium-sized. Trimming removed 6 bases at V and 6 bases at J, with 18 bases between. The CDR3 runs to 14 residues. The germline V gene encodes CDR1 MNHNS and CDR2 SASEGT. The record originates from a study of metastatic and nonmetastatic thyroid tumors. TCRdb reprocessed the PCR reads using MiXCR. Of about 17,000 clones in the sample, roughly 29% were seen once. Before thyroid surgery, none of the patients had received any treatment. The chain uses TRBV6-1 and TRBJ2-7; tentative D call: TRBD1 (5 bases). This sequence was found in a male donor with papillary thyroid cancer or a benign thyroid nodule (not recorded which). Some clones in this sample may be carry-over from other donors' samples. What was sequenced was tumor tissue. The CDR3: CASSPGREGFEQYF. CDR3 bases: TGTGCCAGCAGCCCGGGCAGGGAAGGGTTCGAGCAGTACTTC.